These 11 T cell receptor beta chains were sequenced from one sample in a study of shared clonotypes between healthy human individuals. TCRdb keeps only in-frame clones here, not all; method: immunoSEQ multiplex PCR. The sample contains over a million clones, about 96% of which appear only once. The sample comprised naive CD4+ T cells sorted from blood. The sample's subset: CD45RA+ positively selected. The receptor source for this set is a man aged 25-40 years in good health.

The CDR3 DNA follows: TGTGCCAGCAGCTTAGGAGGTGGAACCGGGGCCAACGTCCTGACTTTC. It specifies CASSLGGGTGANVLTF. This chain links TRBV11-3 with TRBJ2-6; unclear D gene. Germline CDR1 and CDR2: SGHNT and YENEEA. The CDR3 has 16 residues. The germline V and J ends were trimmed by 1 base and 4 bases, with 11 bases remaining between them. Full variable domain (remainder filled in from reference TRBV11-3 and TRBJ2-6): EAGVVQSPRYKIIEKKQPVAFWCNPISGHNTLYWYLQNLGQGPELLIRYENEEAVDDSQLPKDRFSAERLKGVDSTLKIQPAELGDSAVYLCASSLGGGTGANVLTFGAGSRLTVL.

The V gene is TRBV10-3, the J gene TRBJ2-2, with 7 bases that match TRBD1. Germline V CDR1 and CDR2: ENHRY, SYGVKD. J gave up 7 bases and V 2 bases, and 7 bases lay outside the gene matches. The CDR3 length is 15 residues. The CDR3 loop is CAISEPDRVGGELFF. The DNA of the CDR3 is TGTGCCATCAGTGAGCCAGACAGGGTTGGCGGGGAGCTGTTTTTT.

The table lists this clone with a count of one. The chain recombines TRBV6-1 with TRBJ1-4, with 9 nucleotides matching TRBD1. V was pared by 0 bases and J by 4 bases, with 24 bases of the junction left unmatched. The V gene's germline CDR1 is MNHNS and CDR2 SASEGT. The CDR3 has 23 amino acids. CDR3 sequence (DNA): TGTGCCAGCAGTGAAGCGGGGGACAGGGCACGGTCGGGTATAATTGGGCGTAATGAAAAACTGTTTTTT. It encodes CASSEAGDRARSGIIGRNEKLFF.

The chain is built from TRBV28 and TRBJ2-7; 11 nucleotides match TRBD1. J gave up 5 bases and V 6 bases, and 9 bases lay outside the gene matches. From germline, CDR1 is MDHEN and CDR2 SYDVKM. CDR3 length: 15 amino acids. CDR3 in DNA: TGTGCCAGCAGCACCGCCGGGACAGGGGGAAACGAGCAGTACTTC. Amino acid sequence: CASSTAGTGGNEQYF.

The rearrangement joins TRBV10-2 to TRBJ2-3; D is undetermined. Trimming shortened V by 7 bases and J by 7 bases, and 15 bases separated the two germline ends. CDR3 length: 13 amino acids. Germline V lookup: CDR1 WSHSY, CDR2 SAAADI. The CDR3 loop is CASTGRSANTQYF. For the CDR3, the DNA is TGCGCCAGCACAGGTCGATCCGCAAATACGCAGTATTTT.

V and J are TRBV19 and TRBJ2-3, with TRBD2 as a possible D gene (6 bases). Germline lookup yields CDR1 LNHDA and CDR2 SQIVND (reference sequence). This CDR3 is 14 amino acids long. The V end lost 3 bases, the J end lost 9 bases, and 16 bases lay between the germline ends. The CDR3 nucleotides are TGTGCCAGTAGTATTGGAGGGAGTAGGAAAACGCAGTATTTT. Its translation is CASSIGGSRKTQYF.

This clone was recorded only once. V gene TRBV5-1 combines with J gene TRBJ2-2; maybe TRBD1 (5 bases). Looked up from germline, CDR1 is SGHRS and CDR2 is YFSETQ. The CDR3 is made up of 16 amino acids. Deletions cut 4 bases from V and 3 bases from J, with 16 bases between. The CDR3, as DNA: TGCGCCAGCAGCCCCGCCCCCCAGGGCGACACCGGGGAGCTGTTTTTT. Its translation: CASSPAPQGDTGELFF.

This chain links TRBV11-2 with TRBJ2-1, with TRBD2 identical over 7 bases. CDR1 and CDR2 (germline): SGHAT, FQNNGV. The V gene end was trimmed by 3 bases and the J gene end by 5 bases; junction bases not matched to a gene: 4. This CDR3 contains 14 residues. CDR3 region: CASSFTLADNEQFF. The CDR3 nucleotides read TGTGCCAGCAGCTTTACCCTAGCGGACAATGAGCAGTTCTTC.

The V and J genes are TRBV10-3 and TRBJ2-3; 8 nucleotides match TRBD2. Germline lookup yields CDR1 ENHRY and CDR2 SYGVKD. Germline trimming cut 9 bases from V and 3 bases from J; bases unmatched to any gene: 8. This CDR3 is 14 amino acids long. DNA for the CDR3: TGTGCCATAAGCGGGAGTACGAGTACAGATACGCAGTATTTT. The encoded protein is CAISGSTSTDTQYF.

The gene calls are TRBV5-8 and TRBJ1-4, with no clear D. Looked up from germline, CDR1 is SGHTS and CDR2 is YDEGEE. The CDR3 is 15 amino acids. Trimming pared 4 bases from V and 8 bases from J, leaving 18 bases between. The CDR3 DNA reads TGTGCCAGCAGCAGGGTTAGGCCTGACGGGGAAAAACTGTTTTTT. As protein: CASSRVRPDGEKLFF.

The CDR3 DNA is TGTGCCAGTAGGAGCCAGGGATCAGCCTACGAGCAGTACTTC. This sequence encodes CASRSQGSAYEQYF. This chain links TRBV28 with TRBJ2-7; possibly TRBD1 for D (5 bases). The CDR3 sequence is 14 residues long. CDR1 is MDHEN, CDR2 SYDVKM, per germline. V was clipped by 9 bases and J by 2 bases, with 17 bases between them.